The 25 T cell receptor beta chains listed next were all sequenced from one sample in a study of blood T cell repertoires in COVID-19. Measured with immunoSEQ multiplex PCR; TCRdb has only the in-frame clones, and not every one. Of around 200,000 clones listed, around 79% are singletons. Sequenced: peripheral blood. The receptors come from a woman aged 35 to 49 with COVID-19, enrolled during active disease.

The chain carries TRBV7-2 and TRBJ1-2; D unresolved. This CDR3 region has 13 residues. Germline CDR1 is SGHTA and CDR2 is FQGNSA. Trimming removed 5 bases from V and 3 bases from J, with 10 bases in between. The CDR3 loop reads CASSPPGYYGYTF. CDR3 in DNA: TGTGCCAGCAGCCCCCCGGGGTACTATGGCTACACCTTC.

The chain is built from TRBV6-5 and TRBJ1-3; D unresolved. The V end lost 5 bases, the J end lost 7 bases, and 12 bases lay between the germline ends. The germline V gene encodes CDR1 MNHEY and CDR2 SVGAGI. The CDR3 is made up of 13 amino acids. In DNA, the CDR3 is TGTGCCAGCAGTCCCGTCTCCTCGAACACCATATATTTT. Its protein product is CASSPVSSNTIYF.

This clone was counted only a few times. The chain carries TRBV5-4 and TRBJ2-7; perhaps TRBD2 as D (7 bases). V lost 4 bases and J 2 bases, leaving 19 bases between the germline ends. The CDR3 runs 16 residues. In germline, CDR1 is SGHNT, CDR2 YYREEE (reference sequence). The chain's CDR3 is CASSTGGRGLPYEQYF. Here the CDR3 DNA reads TGTGCCAGCAGCACCGGGGGGCGGGGCTTACCCTACGAGCAGTACTTC.

The V call is TRBV27, the J call TRBJ2-3; D ambiguous. The CDR3 spans 12 residues. Trimming left V 8 bases short and J 2 bases short, with 8 bases between. Germline V lookup: CDR1 MNHEY, CDR2 SMNVEV (reference sequence). DNA for the CDR3: TGTGCCAGCTCTACCTTCACAGATACGCAGTATTTT. It specifies CASSTFTDTQYF.

This clone has a single count. This chain connects TRBV5-8 to TRBJ2-5; D possibly corresponds to TRBD2 (5 bases). This CDR3 is 13 amino acids long. Trimming stripped 4 bases from V and 1 base from J, with 8 bases between. Germline V lookup: CDR1 SGHTS, CDR2 YDEGEE. CDR3 loop: CASSRGFQETQYF. CDR3 DNA: TGTGCCAGCAGCCGGGGATTCCAAGAGACCCAGTACTTC.

The genes are TRBV7-2 and TRBJ2-2; D is perhaps TRBD2 (5 bases). Trimming stripped 3 bases from V and 8 bases from J, with 7 bases between. Germline CDR1 reads SGHTA; CDR2 reads FQGNSA. The CDR3 spans 12 residues. The CDR3 DNA follows: TGTGCCAGCAGCTTCGGGGAAGGGGAGCTGTTTTTT. It encodes CASSFGEGELFF.

The chain carries TRBV4-1 and TRBJ2-5; D is ambiguous. This CDR3 region has 12 residues. CDR1 MGHRA and CDR2 YSYEKL come from the germline V gene. Between the trimmed V and J ends, which lost 3 bases and 2 bases, there was a span of 4 bases. CDR3 protein: CASSHPQETQYF. The CDR3 bases are TGCGCCAGCAGCCATCCGCAAGAGACCCAGTACTTC.

The chain combines TRBV30 with TRBJ1-6; D may be TRBD1 (6 bases). This CDR3 comprises 15 residues. Germline CDR1 and CDR2: GTSNPN and SVGIG (reference sequence). The ends were cut back, 4 bases at V and 0 bases at J, with 10 bases in the middle. CDR3: CAWTPTGSYNSPLHF. The CDR3 coding sequence is TGTGCCTGGACCCCGACAGGCTCCTATAATTCACCCCTCCACTTT.

The V call is TRBV7-2, the J call TRBJ1-4, with D perhaps matching TRBD1 (6 bases). Germline V gene sequence: CDR1 SGHTA, CDR2 FQGNSA. This CDR3 is built from 15 residues. The V end was cut by 1 base, the J end by 4 bases, with 10 bases between. For the CDR3, the DNA is TGTGCCAGCAGCTTAGGAGCGGACAGTAATGAAAAACTGTTTTTT. This gives the protein CASSLGADSNEKLFF.

As DNA, the CDR3 is TGTGCCTTCGGGGGGACAGGGATTAGGACTGAAGCTTTCTTT. This gives the protein CAFGGTGIRTEAFF. The rearrangement links TRBV30 to TRBJ1-1; 9 bases fit TRBD1. Germline V gene sequence: CDR1 GTSNPN, CDR2 SVGIG (reference sequence). Trimming took 7 bases from V and 5 from J; bases not matched to a gene: 11. The CDR3 has 14 residues.

This chain connects TRBV21-1 to TRBJ2-7; the DNA was not used to check the table's D call, TRBD1. TRBV21-1 is listed as a pseudogene. This CDR3 has 17 amino acids. CDR3: CASSKFSRAGRNYEQYF. The CDR3 coding sequence is TGTGCCAGCAGCAAGTTTTCTCGGGCAGGGCGAAACTACGAGCAGTACTTC.

This clone was seen a few times. This chain connects TRBV4-3 to TRBJ2-6; no clear D gene. The CDR3 runs to 16 residues. CDR1 is LGHNA, CDR2 YSLEER, per germline. Trimming took 0 bases from V and 1 from J, leaving 7 bases between them. This CDR3 reads CASSQEWRSGANVLTF. DNA of the CDR3: TGCGCCAGCAGCCAAGAATGGAGATCTGGGGCCAACGTCCTGACTTTC.

The chain links TRBV7-2 to TRBJ1-3; maybe TRBD1 (6 bases). Germline V gene lookup returns CDR1 SGHTA and CDR2 FQGNSA. V shed 1 base and J shed 0 bases, with 16 bases lying between them. The CDR3 contains 18 residues. CDR3 region: CASSLVSYGGLSGNTIYF. CDR3 coding DNA: TGTGCCAGCAGCTTAGTATCCTATGGGGGCCTCTCTGGAAACACCATATATTTT.

This clone was recorded once. This chain uses TRBV28 with TRBJ2-1; the D gene is possibly TRBD2 (6 bases). V was pared by 5 bases and J by 10 bases, with 21 bases between. This CDR3 contains 15 residues. Germline V lookup: CDR1 MDHEN, CDR2 SYDVKM. The CDR3: CASSPPLRREVEQFF. The CDR3 DNA follows: TGTGCCAGCAGTCCTCCGTTGAGGCGGGAAGTGGAGCAGTTCTTC.

This chain joins TRBV7-6 and TRBJ1-4, with TRBD1 as a possible D gene (5 bases). This CDR3 region has 14 residues. The V gene lost 2 bases and the J gene lost 8 bases, with 12 bases spanning the gap. The germline V gene has CDR1 SGHVS and CDR2 FNYEAQ. The DNA for the CDR3 is TGTGCCAGCAGCTTACGGGGGGGGGACGAAAAACTGTTTTTT. Protein: CASSLRGGDEKLFF.

The chain joins TRBV6-6 to TRBJ1-2; 7 nucleotides line up with TRBD1. Trimming removed 6 bases from V and 1 base from J; junction bases left unmatched: 5. Germline CDR1 MNHNY, CDR2 SVGAGI (reference sequence). This CDR3 spans 14 amino acids. Here the CDR3 reads CASRLGQDNYGYTF. The DNA of the CDR3 is TGTGCCAGCAGACTCGGACAGGATAACTATGGCTACACCTTC.

This clone appeared a few times. This chain connects TRBV11-3 to TRBJ2-2, with 7 positions matching TRBD1. Germline loops: CDR1 SGHNT, CDR2 YENEEA. J lost 4 bases, V lost 5 bases, and 10 bases had no gene match. This CDR3 has 16 residues. The CDR3 coding sequence is TGTGCCAGCAGCCGGAGACAGGGTTTGAGCACCGGGGAGCTGTTTTTT. Its translation is CASSRRQGLSTGELFF.

The gene calls are TRBV5-8 and TRBJ2-7; D possibly corresponds to TRBD2 (5 bases). Trimming shortened V by 5 bases and J by 7 bases, and 13 bases separated the two germline ends. The CDR3 runs 12 residues. Germline lookup yields CDR1 SGHTS and CDR2 YDEGEE. DNA for the CDR3: TGTGCCAGCAGGGGCAAGCGGAGGGAGCAGTACTTC. Its translation is CASRGKRREQYF.

The CDR3 is CASSYSSGRETQYF. CDR3 in DNA: TGTGCCAGCAGTTACTCAAGCGGTCGAGAGACCCAGTACTTC. The V call is TRBV6-2 or TRBV6-3, the J call TRBJ2-5, with D perhaps matching TRBD2 (5 bases). Germline lookup yields CDR1 MNHEY and CDR2 SVGEGT. The CDR3 sequence is 14 residues long. V lost 0 bases to trimming and J lost 4 bases, with 9 bases between them.

The chain recombines TRBV5-1 with TRBJ1-3; weak D call: TRBD1 (6 bases). V was clipped by 0 bases and J by 0 bases, with 10 bases between them. This CDR3 is built from 16 residues. CDR1 and CDR2 from the germline V gene are SGHRS and YFSETQ. CDR3 amino acids: CASSLATGSSGNTIYF. CDR3 sequence (DNA): TGCGCCAGCAGCTTGGCAACAGGGAGCTCTGGAAACACCATATATTTT.

The chain combines TRBV18 with TRBJ2-3, with 10 bases lining up with TRBD2. There are 21 residues in the CDR3. V gave up 0 bases and J gave up 0 bases; unmatched junction bases: 15. Germline assignment: CDR1 KGHSH and CDR2 LQKENI. CDR3 protein: CASSPPLVELAGKASTDTQYF. CDR3 in DNA: TGTGCCAGCTCACCACCCCTGGTTGAACTAGCGGGGAAAGCTAGCACAGATACGCAGTATTTT.

This chain uses TRBV25-1 with TRBJ2-2, with 7 bases identical to TRBD2. Losses at the gene ends were 10 bases for V and 0 bases for J; bases not matched to a gene: 14. Germline loops: CDR1 MGHDK, CDR2 SYGVNS. CDR3 length: 17 amino acids. This CDR3 is CATSRGGATTNTGELFF. The CDR3 region has the DNA TGTGCCACCTCCCGCGGGGGAGCCACTACGAACACCGGGGAGCTGTTTTTT.

This sequence joins TRBV5-1 and TRBJ1-1, with a weak D call TRBD1 (6 bases). Germline assignment: CDR1 SGHRS and CDR2 YFSETQ. The CDR3 runs to 15 residues. Trimming took off 0 bases at V and 3 bases at J, with 12 bases between the two ends. The CDR3 is CASSLEQGRDTEAFF. Here the CDR3 DNA reads TGCGCCAGCAGCTTGGAACAGGGAAGGGACACTGAAGCTTTCTTT.

The rearrangement uses TRBV12-5 and TRBJ2-7; 10 positions agree with TRBD2. V lost 1 base to trimming and J lost 0 bases; unmatched junction nucleotides: 9. The CDR3 contains 18 residues. Germline V lookup: CDR1 LGHNT, CDR2 FRNRAP. CDR3 protein: CASGLDPRGLATSYEQYF. The CDR3 bases are TGTGCTAGTGGTTTGGACCCCCGGGGACTAGCGACCTCCTACGAGCAGTACTTC.

The chain uses TRBV27 and TRBJ2-7, with a tentative D call TRBD2 (6 bases). There are 15 residues in the CDR3. Trimming took off 3 bases at V and 2 bases at J, with 14 bases between the two ends. Per germline, CDR1 MNHEY and CDR2 SMNVEV (reference sequence). The CDR3 DNA reads as TGTGCCAGCAGTTTTGGAGGGAGTTTACCCTACGAGCAGTACTTC. Translating gives CASSFGGSLPYEQYF.